Listed below are T cell receptor beta chains from one sample, sequenced in a study of human thymus T cells. Using immunoSEQ multiplex PCR, the repertoire was profiled, and TCRdb retains in-frame clones only, with some absent. The table has tens of thousands of clones, 85% to 95% seen once; the top ten hold about 0.03%. Sequenced sample: thymus tissue. Receptors originate from a girl under three years old with a congenital heart defect but otherwise immunologically healthy. Each CDR3 is given without its conserved first and last residue. Each record gives: J gene, clone size, V gene, CDR3 protein. Clone size is stated in some rows and not others, as once, few, many or a class when expanded.

>TRBJ1-2|-|TRBV28
ASSSNHLGPWGGYT
>TRBJ2-3|once|TRBV6-1
ASSGLGVVPSTDTQY
>TRBJ2-5|-|TRBV2
ASSEAQRETQY
>TRBJ2-7|-|TRBV2
ASSAQGGSYEQY
>TRBJ2-3|-|TRBV19
ATAGTSGPHTDTQY
>TRBJ2-1|-|TRBV27
ASSPGLSSYNEQF
>TRBJ1-5|-|TRBV6-5
ASRQGADQPQH
>TRBJ2-4|-|TRBV18
ASSPRGGGIQY
>TRBJ2-1|-|TRBV9
ASSATGTSGRFHEQF
>TRBJ1-2|-|TRBV29-1
SVNDRGPGYGYT
>TRBJ1-4|-|TRBV18
ASSPGRTGVNEKLF
>TRBJ1-1|once|TRBV5-1
ASSGGTFVTKAF
>TRBJ2-5|-|TRBV29-1
SVDLAHGETQY
>TRBJ2-6|-|TRBV11-1
ASSFPSSGPSGANVLT
>TRBJ2-7|-|TRBV4-3
ASSQETQGLVYEQY
>TRBJ1-4|-|TRBV6-6
ASTKRDPWGGKLF
>TRBJ2-2|-|TRBV4-1
ASSLYPHGKGQGNTGELF
>TRBJ2-1|-|TRBV7-6
ASSSIKRELPYNEQF
>TRBJ1-1|once|TRBV14
ASSHEGPSNTEAF
>TRBJ2-7|-|TRBV5-1
ASSWGHQGPYEQY
>TRBJ2-4|-|TRBV4-3
ASSGHSRNIQY
>TRBJ1-4|-|TRBV5-1
ASSLEEHNEKLF
>TRBJ2-7|-|TRBV4-1
ASSQGGTSGRYEQY
>TRBJ2-7|-|TRBV27
ASRAGPGVAYEQY
>TRBJ2-1|-|TRBV11-3
ASSSQREALHNEQF
>TRBJ1-2|-|TRBV6-4
ASSPWTGGNYGYT
>TRBJ2-1|-|TRBV28
ASTKVRGEGGNEQF
>TRBJ1-3|-|TRBV28
ASSAAENVAGGTIY
>TRBJ1-1|once|TRBV9
ASSVPRDREVTEAF
>TRBJ2-1|-|TRBV7-7
ASSLGSPGVAYNEQF
>TRBJ2-1|once|TRBV19
ASSIVGGVYNEQF
>TRBJ1-1|-|TRBV10-3
AISGTDRGETEAF
>TRBJ2-1|-|TRBV20-1
SAQDKIEQF
>TRBJ2-1|-|TRBV25-1
ASSEYTSSYNEQF
>TRBJ1-5|-|TRBV19
ASSTGTYQPQH
>TRBJ2-7|-|TRBV10-2
ASREPGLANNEQY
>TRBJ2-7|-|TRBV6-1
ATRLDSYEQY
>TRBJ1-5|-|TRBV5-6
ASSLGGRQPQH
>TRBJ1-5|-|TRBV6-5
ASSYSGSNQPQH
>TRBJ2-1|-|TRBV15
ATSGRGGTGSYNEQF
>TRBJ2-1|-|TRBV10-1
ASRPKRSSVYNEQF
>TRBJ1-1|-|TRBV9
ASSVVVRSHTEAF
>TRBJ2-1|-|TRBV6-1
ASRAREGPRSEQF
>TRBJ2-7|once|TRBV10-2
ASRPGESNEQY
>TRBJ2-7|-|TRBV10-2
ASSESFPRGRYEQY
>TRBJ1-2|once|TRBV6-6
ASRNRGRDYGYT
>TRBJ2-7|-|TRBV7-9
ASSLDLAGIYEQY
>TRBJ1-5|-|TRBV4-2
ASSQPQH